Each of the 18 T cell receptor beta chains below was sequenced from the same sample in a study of molecular identifiers for immune sequencing clone quantification. TCRdb re-called the PCR reads with MiXCR, one entry per CDR3 protein. The sample contains 20,000 to 30,000 distinct CDR3 sequences, 17% of which appear only once. Sample: naive CD8+ T cells from blood, with Jurkat cell RNA spiked in. Subset indicated: FACS-sorted CD8+CD4-CCR7+CD45RA+ naive T cells. These receptors came from a human donor in good health. Some libraries in this study had Jurkat cell RNA spiked in.

In its sample, this clonotype was seen many times. The rearrangement joins TRBV19 to TRBJ1-1, with 9 bases fitting TRBD1. V trimming: 5 bases; J trimming: 4 bases; junction bases outside the gene matches: 5. The germline gives CDR1 LNHDA, CDR2 SQIVND (reference sequence). This CDR3 is 14 amino acids long. The CDR3 loop is CASSEQGAFTEAFF. CDR3 bases: TGTGCCAGTAGTGAACAGGGGGCTTTCACTGAAGCTTTCTTT.

This clonotype was picked up a small number of times. This may come from a read error, since a much larger clone is one base off. V usage is TRBV4-3 and J usage is TRBJ2-3; maybe TRBD2 (7 bases). The ends were cut back, 0 bases at V and 6 bases at J, with 10 bases in the middle. The CDR3 covers 14 residues. Germline V gene sequence: CDR1 LGHNA, CDR2 YSLEER. The CDR3 protein is CASSQDKGGDTQYF. The CDR3, as DNA: TGCGCCAGCAGCCAAGATAAGGGGGGGGATACGCAGTATTTT.

This clonotype qualifies as medium-sized (0.01 to 0.1%). The chain links TRBV7-9 to TRBJ2-3; unclear D gene. V lost 3 bases to trimming and J lost 3 bases, with 4 bases between them. This CDR3 is built from 12 residues. Germline V gives CDR1 SEHNR, CDR2 FQNEAQ (reference sequence). CDR3 protein: CASSFGTDTQYF. In DNA, the CDR3 is TGTGCCAGCAGCTTCGGTACAGATACGCAGTATTTT.

This clonotype was counted ten times or more. The V call is TRBV14, the J call TRBJ2-1; TRBD1 is a possible D gene (5 bases). The length of the CDR3 is 15 residues. Germline CDR1 and CDR2: SGHDN and FVKESK. Trimming stripped 0 bases from V and 7 bases from J, with 13 bases between. CDR3 coding DNA: TGTGCCAGCAGCCAAGAAGGGGCAGGAACTAATGAGCAGTTCTTC. Encoded protein: CASSQEGAGTNEQFF.

Many counts were recorded for this clonotype. The chain uses TRBV4-1 and TRBJ1-1, with D possibly matching TRBD1 (5 bases). Germline V lookup: CDR1 MGHRA, CDR2 YSYEKL. The ends were cut back, 3 bases at V and 1 base at J, with 15 bases in the middle. The CDR3 loop spans 16 amino acids. CDR3: CASSHFEGVQNTEAFF. CDR3 coding DNA: TGCGCCAGCAGCCATTTTGAAGGGGTGCAGAACACTGAAGCTTTCTTT.

This clonotype is labeled as medium-sized (0.01 to 0.1%). V is TRBV29-1 and J is TRBJ2-3, with unresolved D. Trimming took off 4 bases at V and 0 bases at J, with 14 bases between the two ends. Germline lookup yields CDR1 SQVTM and CDR2 ANQGSEA. There are 15 residues in the CDR3. The CDR3 DNA reads as TGCAGCGTTGTCGCCTTTACGTCTAGCACAGATACGCAGTATTTT. It codes for CSVVAFTSSTDTQYF.

This clonotype was picked up many times. The rearrangement joins TRBV9 to TRBJ2-2; D remains ambiguous. Trimming left V 5 bases short and J 0 bases short, with 11 bases between. Germline lookup yields CDR1 SGDLS and CDR2 YYNGEE. The CDR3 extends over 15 amino acids. The CDR3 sequence is CASSTDGANTGELFF. The DNA of the CDR3 is TGTGCCAGCAGTACCGACGGCGCGAACACCGGGGAGCTGTTTTTT.

This clonotype was seen many times. This chain joins TRBV2 and TRBJ1-5; D is undetermined. The germline gives CDR1 SNHLY, CDR2 FYNNEI. V lost 6 bases, J lost 3 bases, and 12 bases lay in between. This CDR3 region has 14 residues. This CDR3 is CASRGGQSNQPQHF. The CDR3 DNA reads TGTGCCAGCAGGGGAGGGCAGTCCAATCAGCCCCAGCATTTT. Complete variable domain (other parts from reference TRBV2 and TRBJ1-5): EPEVTQTPSHQVTQMGQEVILRCVPISNHLYFYWYRQILGQKVEFLVSFYNNEISEKSEIFDDQFSVERPDGSNFTLKIRSTKLEDSAMYFCASRGGQSNQPQHFGDGTRLSIL.

The V call is TRBV10-1, the J call TRBJ2-2; possibly TRBD1 for D (5 bases). Germline CDR1 and CDR2: WNHNN and SYGVQD (reference sequence). The V gene lost 1 base and the J gene lost 6 bases, with 12 bases spanning the gap. CDR3 length: 15 amino acids. CDR3 DNA: TGCGCCAGCAGTGAGTTTGCCAGGGCCCCCGGGGAGCTGTTTTTT. Protein sequence: CASSEFARAPGELFF.

This clonotype was picked up a small number of times. The genes are TRBV12-3 or TRBV12-4 and TRBJ2-1; D might be TRBD2 (5 bases). Between the trimmed V and J ends, which lost 3 bases and 7 bases, there was a span of 7 bases. This CDR3 has 12 amino acids. The CDR3 DNA sequence: TGTGCCAGCAGTTTTGGCGGGAATGAGCAGTTCTTC. Translating gives CASSFGGNEQFF.

Many counts were recorded for this clonotype. The V gene is TRBV7-3, the J gene TRBJ2-7; 8 bases align to TRBD1. The CDR3 extends over 13 amino acids. Per germline, CDR1 SGHTA and CDR2 FQGTGA. The junction had 8 bases not matched to a gene; V was cut back by 6 bases and J by 7 bases. CDR3 sequence reads: CASSSTGAGEQYF. Written as DNA, the CDR3 is TGTGCCAGCAGTTCGACAGGGGCAGGAGAGCAGTACTTC.

This clonotype was seen ten or more times. The chain joins TRBV6-2 or TRBV6-3 to TRBJ2-2, with D perhaps matching TRBD1 (6 bases). The germline V and J ends were trimmed by 2 bases and 3 bases, with 7 bases remaining between them. The CDR3 runs 14 residues. Germline CDR1 MNHEY, CDR2 SVGEGT. In DNA form, the CDR3 reads TGTGCCAGCAGTTACAGGGGGTACACCGGGGAGCTGTTTTTT. The encoded protein is CASSYRGYTGELFF.

This clonotype was picked up many times. V is TRBV7-9 and J is TRBJ2-3; the D gene is possibly TRBD1 (5 bases). The germline V gene encodes CDR1 SEHNR and CDR2 FQNEAQ (reference sequence). Trimming left V 4 bases short and J 4 bases short, with 12 bases between. The CDR3 loop spans 14 amino acids. CDR3 nucleotides: TGTGCCAGCAGCTCCATAGGGGCGGCAGATACGCAGTATTTT. Translating gives CASSSIGAADTQYF.

This clonotype has ten or more counts. The chain carries TRBV14 and TRBJ2-7, with 10 nucleotides matching TRBD2. Unmatched junction bases numbered 9, after V lost 4 bases and J lost 6 bases. Germline CDR1 is SGHDN and CDR2 is FVKESK. The CDR3 is 15 residues long. The DNA for the CDR3 is TGTGCCAGCAGCCTAGCTAGCGGGAGCGGCTCCGAGCAGTACTTC. The encoded protein is CASSLASGSGSEQYF.

By share, this clonotype ranks as medium-sized. The chain's CDR3 is CAIRDRDQDTQYF. CDR3 DNA: TGTGCCATAAGGGACAGGGACCAGGATACGCAGTATTTT. The genes are TRBV10-3 and TRBJ2-3; 9 positions agree with TRBD1. This CDR3 has 13 amino acids. From germline, CDR1 is ENHRY and CDR2 SYGVKD. V lost 9 bases to trimming and J lost 6 bases; unmatched junction nucleotides: 7.

This clonotype has only a few counts. This may stem from a read error, because a much larger clone lies one nucleotide away. This likely comes from a read error, as the CDR3 has no conserved phenylalanine or tryptophan at its end. The chain is built from TRBV3-1 and TRBJ2-7, with D possibly being TRBD1 or TRBD2 (5 bases each). Trimming shortened V by 0 bases and J by 5 bases, and 20 bases separated the two germline ends. CDR1 is LGHDT, CDR2 YNNKEL, per germline (reference sequence). The CDR3 has 17 amino acids. The CDR3 is CASSQESQRPWGNEQYL. For the CDR3, the DNA is TGTGCCAGCAGCCAAGAGTCCCAGCGGCCTTGGGGCAACGAGCAGTACCTC.

This clonotype was counted at least ten times. V and J are TRBV7-3 and TRBJ2-1, with 11 bases lining up with TRBD2. Per the germline V gene, CDR1 is SGHTA and CDR2 is FQGTGA. This CDR3 comprises 15 residues. The junction had 3 bases not matched to a gene; V was cut back by 5 bases and J by 3 bases. This CDR3 reads CASSQTSGIYNEQFF. Written as DNA, the CDR3 is TGTGCCAGCAGCCAGACTAGCGGGATCTACAATGAGCAGTTCTTC.

This clonotype was seen ten or more times. The chain recombines TRBV20-1 with TRBJ2-7, with 7 bases matching TRBD2. This CDR3 spans 13 amino acids. V shed 6 bases and J 1 base; nucleotides not matched to a gene: 6. Germline V CDR1 and CDR2: DFQATT, SNEGSKA (reference sequence). CDR3 residues: CSATLAASYEQYF. The CDR3, as DNA: TGCAGTGCCACCCTAGCGGCATCCTACGAGCAGTACTTC.